The next 10 T cell receptor beta chains were all read from a single sample in a study of blood T cell repertoires in COVID-19. TCRdb's table, derived via immunoSEQ multiplex PCR, lists solely in-frame clones and lacks some. The sample records about 74,000 clones, 65% to 85% being singletons. Input material: peripheral blood. The origin of the receptors is a man in his 70s with active or convalescent COVID-19.

This clone was detected only a few times. The rearrangement links TRBV7-3 to TRBJ2-1, with TRBD1 matching 7 bases. V was clipped by 2 bases and J by 8 bases; unmatched bases: 6. This CDR3 has 14 residues. CDR1 and CDR2 from the germline V gene are SGHTA and FQGTGA. The CDR3 protein is CASSLSRGRDEQFF. CDR3 DNA sequence: TGTGCCAGCAGCTTATCAAGGGGGCGGGATGAGCAGTTCTTC.

The chain employs TRBV10-3 and TRBJ2-7, with 10 bases identical to TRBD2. Unmatched junction bases numbered 2, after V lost 3 bases and J lost 0 bases. CDR3 size: 15 residues. Germline V gene lookup returns CDR1 ENHRY and CDR2 SYGVKD. This chain's CDR3 is CAISEIAGGSYEQYF. CDR3 in DNA: TGTGCCATCAGTGAAATAGCGGGGGGCTCCTACGAGCAGTACTTC.

The rearrangement links TRBV18 to TRBJ1-6, with 7 bases that match TRBD1. This CDR3 comprises 13 residues. After removal of 2 bases from V and 9 bases from J, the junction contained 1 base not matched to a gene. The germline V gene has CDR1 KGHSH and CDR2 LQKENI. The CDR3 nucleotides read TGTGCCAGCTCACCAGGGACAGCTTCACCCCTCCACTTT. Its protein product is CASSPGTASPLHF.

The J gene is TRBJ2-2, the V gene TRBV19; TRBD1 matches 9 bases. CDR1 is LNHDA and CDR2 is SQIVND in the germline V gene (reference sequence). J was trimmed by 6 bases and V by 4 bases; bases with no gene match: 12. CDR3 length: 17 amino acids. Written as DNA, the CDR3 is TGTGCCAGTAGTAGGGACAGGGCTAGGGGTCTCTCCGGGGAGCTGTTTTTT. It encodes CASSRDRARGLSGELFF.

This clone was detected only a few times. The gene calls are TRBV6-5 and TRBJ2-1, with D possibly TRBD2 on 5 matching bases. The CDR3 runs 15 residues. Per the germline V gene, CDR1 is MNHEY and CDR2 is SVGAGI. Trimming removed 6 bases from V and 9 bases from J, with 21 bases in between. The CDR3 DNA is TGTGCCAGCAGACGACCGGGCCATGGCAGCGGTGAGCAGTTCTTC. Protein product: CASRRPGHGSGEQFF.

This clone appeared many times. The chain recombines TRBV28 with TRBJ2-5; tentative D call: TRBD1 (5 bases). Trimming shortened V by 8 bases and J by 4 bases, and 20 bases separated the two germline ends. The germline V gene encodes CDR1 MDHEN and CDR2 SYDVKM. This CDR3 has 15 residues. CDR3 nucleotides: TGTGCCAGCCGTCCCCCTGGGGCCAGGGTAGAGACCCAGTACTTC. Its translation is CASRPPGARVETQYF.

The chain is built from TRBV7-2 and TRBJ2-5, with D perhaps matching TRBD1 (5 bases). Germline CDR1 reads SGHTA; CDR2 reads FQGNSA. Trimming pared 3 bases from V and 1 base from J, leaving 6 bases between. This CDR3 region has 13 residues. CDR3 sequence: CASSFRGQETQYF. DNA of the CDR3: TGTGCCAGCAGCTTTAGGGGCCAAGAGACCCAGTACTTC.

This chain connects TRBV3-1 (or the pseudogene TRBV3-2) to TRBJ2-2, with a weak D call TRBD1 (5 bases). From germline, CDR1 is LGHDT and CDR2 YNNKEL (reference sequence). Trimming pared 6 bases from V and 1 base from J, leaving 9 bases between. This CDR3 spans 14 amino acids. Here the CDR3 DNA reads TGTGCCAGCAGTTACACAGGGAACACCGGGGAGCTGTTTTTT. This translates into CASSYTGNTGELFF.

The chain joins TRBV19 to TRBJ1-4, with D possibly being TRBD1 (6 bases). CDR3 length: 14 residues. The germline gives CDR1 LNHDA, CDR2 SQIVND (reference sequence). V lost 10 bases and J 5 bases, leaving 17 bases between the germline ends. The CDR3 protein is CATSRGHSNEKLFF. The DNA for the CDR3 is TGTGCCACCTCCCGGGGACACTCGAATGAAAAACTGTTTTTT.

The genes are TRBV5-5 and TRBJ2-7; D gene uncertain. The CDR3 is 13 amino acids. Germline V gene lookup returns CDR1 SGHKS and CDR2 YYEKEE (reference sequence). V was clipped by 6 bases and J by 9 bases, with 19 bases between them. CDR3 bases: TGTGCCAGCAAAGAGTGGGCAGGCCCCACGCAGTACTTC. Residues: CASKEWAGPTQYF. Filled out from reference TRBV5-5 and TRBJ2-7, the complete variable domain reads DAGVTQSPTHLIKTRGQQVTLRCSPISGHKSVSWYQQVLGQGPQFIFQYYEKEERGRGNFPDRFSARQFPNYSSELNVNALLLGDSALYLCASKEWAGPTQYFGPGTRLTVT.